Shown below are 4 T cell receptor beta chains from a single sample sequenced in a study of T cell repertoires in ileal Crohn's disease (dated by TCRdb to about 2019). The library was obtained by the immunoSEQ multiplex PCR assay. What TCRdb holds here is the immuneACCESS table cut down to in-frame rearrangements. Part of the clones is not present; checked against another copy, under half of the missing clones reflect an unresolved V gene, and the others are unexplained. The sample table holds 9,000 to 13,000 clones, of which more than 65% were seen once. The ten largest make up almost 4.5% of the sample. The sample was ileal tissue. The receptors were sampled from an adult with Crohn's disease.

The rearrangement uses TRBV19 and TRBJ1-5, with TRBD1 as a possible D gene (5 bases). CDR1 and CDR2 from the germline V gene are LNHDA and SQIVND (reference sequence). V was pared by 4 bases and J by 9 bases, with 25 bases between. The CDR3 covers 17 residues. CDR3 sequence: CASSTTVSSGRKRPQHF. The DNA for the CDR3 is TGTGCCAGTAGTACCACCGTCTCCTCAGGGAGGAAGCGGCCCCAGCATTTT.

The rearrangement links TRBV7-3 to TRBJ2-5; D remains ambiguous. Trimming stripped 2 bases from V and 1 base from J, with 5 bases between. Germline V lookup: CDR1 SGHTA, CDR2 FQGTGA. The CDR3 totals 13 residues. CDR3 sequence: CASSLGPQETQYF. CDR3 DNA: TGTGCCAGCAGCTTAGGGCCCCAAGAGACCCAGTACTTC.

The table lists this clone with a few counts. V is TRBV28 and J is TRBJ2-3, with 8 bases matching TRBD2. Germline V gene lookup returns CDR1 MDHEN and CDR2 SYDVKM. V lost 8 bases and J lost 2; bases outside the gene matches: 6. The CDR3 loop spans 14 amino acids. DNA of the CDR3: TGTGCCAGCCGGCGGGGGGCTGTCACAGATACGCAGTATTTT. Its translation is CASRRGAVTDTQYF. Based on the CDR3 plus reference TRBV28 and TRBJ2-3, the full variable domain is DVKVTQSSRYLVKRTGEKVFLECVQDMDHENMFWYRQDPGLGLRLIYFSYDVKMKEKGDIPEGYSVSREKKERFSLILESASTNQTSMYLCASRRGAVTDTQYFGPGTRLTVL.

The chain couples TRBV9 to TRBJ1-1; D uncertain. Germline-derived CDR1 and CDR2 are SGDLS and YYNGEE. Deletions cut 2 bases from V and 0 bases from J, with 5 bases between. The CDR3 spans 13 residues. The CDR3 sequence is CASSVQVNTEAFF. The CDR3 DNA sequence: TGTGCCAGCAGCGTCCAGGTGAACACTGAAGCTTTCTTT.